The T cell receptor (beta chain) under discussion was sequenced for a study of blood T cell repertoires in COVID-19. Sequencing used immunoSEQ multiplex PCR; TCRdb keeps in-frame clones, though not all of them. The table shows fewer than 250,000 clones, with 80% to 90% occurring only once. The receptor was derived from a man aged 50 to 60 with active or convalescent COVID-19. The specimen sequenced was peripheral blood.

Here the CDR3 reads CASSSTLPRTARTSGNTDTQYF. The DNA of the CDR3 is TGTGCCAGCAGTTCAACACTCCCAAGGACGGCTAGGACTAGCGGGAACACAGATACGCAGTATTTT. The chain employs TRBV28 and TRBJ2-3, with 12 bases lining up with TRBD2. CDR3 length: 22 residues. From germline, CDR1 is MDHEN and CDR2 SYDVKM. Unmatched junction bases numbered 22, after V lost 4 bases and J lost 2 bases.